This T cell receptor beta chain was observed in a study of OX40 agonist ivuxolimab in advanced cancers. Sequenced by immunoSEQ multiplex PCR; TCRdb stores in-frame clones only, minus some. The repertoire holds some 70,000 clones, with approximately 91% as singletons. Notes on this clone: The target antigen is unknown.

Study conclusions and caveats: Expanded clones were, on average, more numerous among CD8+ T cells than CD4+. Clones of CD4+ and CD8+ blood T cells grew by week 6 at doses of 0.1 to 3.0 mg/kg. No antigen was identified for the clonally expanded peripheral T cells.

Patients who had autoimmune disease history or got systemic immunosuppression were left out. The source is an adult with an advanced solid tumor such as melanoma, head and neck, liver or kidney cancer. The sequencing here drew on CD4+ or CD8+ T cells sorted from blood, taken in a trial of the OX40 agonist ivuxolimab.

The DNA of the CDR3 is TGTGCCAGCAGCTTCTCGATATCTAGCGGAACCACAGATACGCAGTATTTT. This sequence encodes CASSFSISSGTTDTQYF. The chain couples TRBV11-3 to TRBJ2-3, with TRBD2 matching over 7 bases. There are 17 residues in the CDR3. Germline V gene lookup returns CDR1 SGHNT and CDR2 YENEEA. J lost 2 bases, V lost 3 bases, and 11 bases had no gene match. Combining the CDR3 with reference TRBV11-3 and TRBJ2-3 gives the whole variable domain EAGVVQSPRYKIIEKKQPVAFWCNPISGHNTLYWYLQNLGQGPELLIRYENEEAVDDSQLPKDRFSAERLKGVDSTLKIQPAELGDSAVYLCASSFSISSGTTDTQYFGPGTRLTVL.